One and the same sample provided the 15 T cell receptor beta chains below, sequenced in a study of T cell responses to AZD1222 COVID-19 vaccine. Some clones are missing from TCRdb's copy, which holds only in-frame ones; the method was immunoSEQ multiplex PCR. The top ten hold approximately 7.6% of the sample, which has 95,000 to 150,000 clones, over 75% seen once. The specimen was peripheral blood, collected on day 0 of AZD1222 vaccination. Receptors were obtained from an adult in good health.

This rearrangement joins TRBV23-1 to TRBJ1-3; TRBD1 might be the D (6 bases). TRBV23-1 carries the ORF label, with uncertain function. The V gene lost 7 bases and the J gene lost 4 bases, with 17 bases spanning the gap. The CDR3 runs to 15 residues. In DNA form, the CDR3 reads TGCGCCAGCATCGGAGACCAGGGGATGGGAAACACCATATATTTT. Translated: CASIGDQGMGNTIYF.

The rearrangement links TRBV5-1 to TRBJ1-1; TRBD1 is a possible D gene (5 bases). V lost 5 bases to trimming and J lost 3 bases, with 14 bases between them. The CDR3 loop spans 14 amino acids. Germline assignment: CDR1 SGHRS and CDR2 YFSETQ. The CDR3 loop reads CASRFRVGDTEAFF. CDR3 in DNA: TGCGCCAGCAGATTCAGGGTTGGGGACACTGAAGCTTTCTTT.

The CDR3 DNA follows: TGTGCCAGCAGCGCTAGCGGGAGGACGTACGAGCAGTACTTC. As protein: CASSASGRTYEQYF. The rearrangement uses TRBV28 and TRBJ2-7, with 11 bases lining up with TRBD2. Germline V gene data show CDR1 as MDHEN and CDR2 as SYDVKM. CDR3 length equals 14 residues. The trim removed 6 bases at V and 4 bases at J, leaving 5 bases unmatched.

The chain recombines TRBV7-2 with TRBJ1-1; tentative D call: TRBD1 (6 bases). CDR3 length equals 15 residues. Trimming removed 5 bases from V and 0 bases from J, with 13 bases in between. CDR1 is SGHTA, CDR2 FQGNSA, per germline. CDR3 region: CASSPQSGVNTEAFF. CDR3 coding DNA: TGTGCCAGCAGCCCCCAATCAGGGGTGAACACTGAAGCTTTCTTT. Based on the CDR3 plus reference TRBV7-2 and TRBJ1-1, the full variable domain is GAGVSQSPSNKVTEKGKDVELRCDPISGHTALYWYRQSLGQGLEFLIYFQGNSAPDKSGLPSDRFSAERTGGSVSTLTIQRTQQEDSAVYLCASSPQSGVNTEAFFGQGTRLTVV.

The rearrangement links TRBV19 to TRBJ1-5; 9 bases agree with TRBD1. The V gene end was trimmed by 3 bases and the J gene end by 0 bases; junction bases not matched to a gene: 9. Germline lookup yields CDR1 LNHDA and CDR2 SQIVND (reference sequence). The CDR3 consists of 18 residues. DNA of the CDR3: TGTGCCAGTAGTATGAGTTGGGGACAGGGATTTAGCAATCAGCCCCAGCATTTT. Amino acid sequence: CASSMSWGQGFSNQPQHF.

This clone was seen more than once but under ten times. This sequence joins TRBV29-1 and TRBJ1-1, with D possibly TRBD1 on 5 matching bases. CDR1 is SQVTM and CDR2 is ANQGSEA in the germline V gene. The CDR3 has 13 amino acids. V dropped 4 bases and J dropped 3 bases, with 12 bases sitting between them. The CDR3 protein is CSVAWGKDTEAFF. In DNA form, the CDR3 reads TGCAGCGTTGCATGGGGGAAGGACACTGAAGCTTTCTTT.

The chain uses TRBV19 and TRBJ2-1; D is perhaps TRBD2 (7 bases). Germline CDR1 and CDR2: LNHDA and SQIVND (reference sequence). The CDR3 covers 13 residues. The V gene lost 7 bases and the J gene lost 15 bases, with 22 bases spanning the gap. The DNA for the CDR3 is TGTGCCAGTACTCCGGGGGGCCCAGAGGTTCGGTTCTTC. Translation gives CASTPGGPEVRFF.

This clone was picked up a small number of times. The chain has TRBV24-1 and TRBJ2-5, with 9 positions matching TRBD2. With 7 bases clipped from V and 3 bases from J, the junction kept 2 bases outside the gene matches. This CDR3 has 13 amino acids. Germline V gives CDR1 KGHDR, CDR2 SFDVKD. CDR3: CATRPSGKETQYF. In DNA form, the CDR3 reads TGTGCCACCAGACCTAGCGGGAAAGAGACCCAGTACTTC.

The rearrangement links TRBV19 to TRBJ1-2; D perhaps matches TRBD1 (5 bases). CDR3 length: 12 amino acids. Trimming left V 4 bases short and J 8 bases short, with 11 bases between. Germline CDR1 is LNHDA and CDR2 is SQIVND (reference sequence). CDR3: CASSTQGRGYTF. CDR3 sequence (DNA): TGTGCCAGTAGTACGCAGGGAAGGGGCTACACCTTC.

CDR3 nucleotides: TGCGCCAGCAGAGAGGGGGCAACAACTAATGAAAAACTGTTTTTT. Its translation: CASREGATTNEKLFF. The rearrangement links TRBV5-1 to TRBJ1-4, with 7 bases matching TRBD1. Germline trimming cut 5 bases from V and 0 bases from J; bases unmatched to any gene: 4. The CDR3 runs to 15 residues. CDR1 and CDR2 (germline): SGHRS, YFSETQ.

This clone has just a few counts. CDR3 coding DNA: TGTGCCATCAGACAACCGCAGGGGTGGATTGATGAGCAGTTCTTC. Translating gives CAIRQPQGWIDEQFF. The chain recombines TRBV10-3 with TRBJ2-1; the D gene is possibly TRBD1 (6 bases). Germline CDR1 ENHRY, CDR2 SYGVKD. The germline V and J ends were trimmed by 6 bases and 8 bases, with 20 bases remaining between them. The CDR3 totals 15 residues.

In its sample, this clone was seen once. The chain links TRBV5-8 to TRBJ2-5; D unclear. Germline CDR1 and CDR2: SGHTS and YDEGEE. This CDR3 is built from 11 residues. Between the trimmed V and J ends, which lost 0 bases and 5 bases, there was a span of 2 bases. The CDR3 here is CASSLEETQYF. In nucleotides, the CDR3 is TGTGCCAGCAGCTTGGAGGAGACCCAGTACTTC.

V is TRBV7-4 and J is TRBJ2-1; D is unclear. This CDR3 has 16 residues. Germline V gene data show CDR1 as SGHVT and CDR2 as SQSDAQ. V lost 7 bases, J lost 8 bases, and 24 bases lay in between. The CDR3, as DNA: TGTGCCAGCATCCGTCTTTCCTATTGTAGGTCTTATGAGCAGTTCTTC. Its translation: CASIRLSYCRSYEQFF.

The chain links TRBV7-2 to TRBJ2-1; no clear D gene. Trimming took off 4 bases at V and 6 bases at J, with 10 bases between the two ends. There are 13 residues in the CDR3. Per the germline V gene, CDR1 is SGHTA and CDR2 is FQGNSA. The CDR3 is CASSSGGGNEQFF. The CDR3 DNA follows: TGTGCCAGCAGCTCCGGTGGTGGCAATGAGCAGTTCTTC. Complete variable domain (other parts from reference TRBV7-2 and TRBJ2-1): GAGVSQSPSNKVTEKGKDVELRCDPISGHTALYWYRQSLGQGLEFLIYFQGNSAPDKSGLPSDRFSAERTGGSVSTLTIQRTQQEDSAVYLCASSSGGGNEQFFGPGTRLTVL.

The chain recombines TRBV10-3 with TRBJ2-2; 9 nucleotides agree with TRBD1. The V segment lost 8 bases and the J segment 2 bases; nucleotides outside the gene matches: 3. This CDR3 comprises 14 residues. CDR1 ENHRY and CDR2 SYGVKD come from the germline V gene. CDR3 nucleotides: TGTGCCATCGGGGGACAGGGTAACACCGGGGAGCTGTTTTTT. It codes for CAIGGQGNTGELFF.